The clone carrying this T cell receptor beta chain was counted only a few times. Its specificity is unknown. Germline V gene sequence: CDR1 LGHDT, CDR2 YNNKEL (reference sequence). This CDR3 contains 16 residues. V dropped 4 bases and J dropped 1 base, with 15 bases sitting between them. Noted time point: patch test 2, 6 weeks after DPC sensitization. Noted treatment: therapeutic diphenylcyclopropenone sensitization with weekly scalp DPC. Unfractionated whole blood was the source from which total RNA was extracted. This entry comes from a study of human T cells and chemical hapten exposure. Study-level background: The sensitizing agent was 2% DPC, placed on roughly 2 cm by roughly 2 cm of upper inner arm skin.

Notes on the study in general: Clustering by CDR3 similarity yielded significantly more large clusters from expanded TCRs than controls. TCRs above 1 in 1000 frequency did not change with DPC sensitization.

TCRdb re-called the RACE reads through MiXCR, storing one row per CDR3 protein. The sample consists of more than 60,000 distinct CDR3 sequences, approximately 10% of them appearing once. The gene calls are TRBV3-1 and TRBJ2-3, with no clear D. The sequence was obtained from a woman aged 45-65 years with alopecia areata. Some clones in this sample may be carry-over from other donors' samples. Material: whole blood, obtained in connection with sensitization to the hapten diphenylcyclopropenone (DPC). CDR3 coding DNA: TGTGCCAGCAGCCCGTGGCGTAGTTGGGGCACAGATACGCAGTATTTT. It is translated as CASSPWRSWGTDTQYF.